The clone carrying this TCR beta chain was seen only a few times. Its antigen is still unknown. This entry belongs to a study of PD-1 blockade in classical Hodgkin lymphoma. Study background: It was nivolumab at 3 mg/kg, given intravenously every 2 weeks, that patients received.

Profiling relied on immunoSEQ multiplex PCR, and the TCRdb table lists in-frame clones only, not all of them. Counted here are around 23,000 clones, about four fifths occurring once; the ten biggest clones make up 15% to 20%. Every patient had relapsed following autologous stem cell transplantation, and cohorts differed in brentuximab vedotin exposure. Reported best responses ranged across complete response, partial response or progressive disease. Findings of the study overall: According to reports, newly diagnosed patients had lower baseline TCR diversity than healthy donors, and relapsed/refractory patients had lower baseline TCR diversity still. CD8+ TCR diversity did not rise significantly by C4D1, unlike CD4+.

The CDR3 runs 13 residues. V was trimmed by 0 bases and J by 6 bases, leaving 9 bases between them. CDR1 SGDLS and CDR2 YYNGEE come from the germline V gene. Sequencing used peripheral blood mononuclear cells (PBMCs), obtained before the second cycle of nivolumab. The clonotype comes from a human donor with classical Hodgkin lymphoma. The genes are TRBV9 and TRBJ1-2; the D gene is possibly TRBD1 (5 bases). CDR3 sequence (DNA): TGTGCCAGCAGCGTAGCCGGGGCGGATGGCTACACCTTC. It yields the protein CASSVAGADGYTF.